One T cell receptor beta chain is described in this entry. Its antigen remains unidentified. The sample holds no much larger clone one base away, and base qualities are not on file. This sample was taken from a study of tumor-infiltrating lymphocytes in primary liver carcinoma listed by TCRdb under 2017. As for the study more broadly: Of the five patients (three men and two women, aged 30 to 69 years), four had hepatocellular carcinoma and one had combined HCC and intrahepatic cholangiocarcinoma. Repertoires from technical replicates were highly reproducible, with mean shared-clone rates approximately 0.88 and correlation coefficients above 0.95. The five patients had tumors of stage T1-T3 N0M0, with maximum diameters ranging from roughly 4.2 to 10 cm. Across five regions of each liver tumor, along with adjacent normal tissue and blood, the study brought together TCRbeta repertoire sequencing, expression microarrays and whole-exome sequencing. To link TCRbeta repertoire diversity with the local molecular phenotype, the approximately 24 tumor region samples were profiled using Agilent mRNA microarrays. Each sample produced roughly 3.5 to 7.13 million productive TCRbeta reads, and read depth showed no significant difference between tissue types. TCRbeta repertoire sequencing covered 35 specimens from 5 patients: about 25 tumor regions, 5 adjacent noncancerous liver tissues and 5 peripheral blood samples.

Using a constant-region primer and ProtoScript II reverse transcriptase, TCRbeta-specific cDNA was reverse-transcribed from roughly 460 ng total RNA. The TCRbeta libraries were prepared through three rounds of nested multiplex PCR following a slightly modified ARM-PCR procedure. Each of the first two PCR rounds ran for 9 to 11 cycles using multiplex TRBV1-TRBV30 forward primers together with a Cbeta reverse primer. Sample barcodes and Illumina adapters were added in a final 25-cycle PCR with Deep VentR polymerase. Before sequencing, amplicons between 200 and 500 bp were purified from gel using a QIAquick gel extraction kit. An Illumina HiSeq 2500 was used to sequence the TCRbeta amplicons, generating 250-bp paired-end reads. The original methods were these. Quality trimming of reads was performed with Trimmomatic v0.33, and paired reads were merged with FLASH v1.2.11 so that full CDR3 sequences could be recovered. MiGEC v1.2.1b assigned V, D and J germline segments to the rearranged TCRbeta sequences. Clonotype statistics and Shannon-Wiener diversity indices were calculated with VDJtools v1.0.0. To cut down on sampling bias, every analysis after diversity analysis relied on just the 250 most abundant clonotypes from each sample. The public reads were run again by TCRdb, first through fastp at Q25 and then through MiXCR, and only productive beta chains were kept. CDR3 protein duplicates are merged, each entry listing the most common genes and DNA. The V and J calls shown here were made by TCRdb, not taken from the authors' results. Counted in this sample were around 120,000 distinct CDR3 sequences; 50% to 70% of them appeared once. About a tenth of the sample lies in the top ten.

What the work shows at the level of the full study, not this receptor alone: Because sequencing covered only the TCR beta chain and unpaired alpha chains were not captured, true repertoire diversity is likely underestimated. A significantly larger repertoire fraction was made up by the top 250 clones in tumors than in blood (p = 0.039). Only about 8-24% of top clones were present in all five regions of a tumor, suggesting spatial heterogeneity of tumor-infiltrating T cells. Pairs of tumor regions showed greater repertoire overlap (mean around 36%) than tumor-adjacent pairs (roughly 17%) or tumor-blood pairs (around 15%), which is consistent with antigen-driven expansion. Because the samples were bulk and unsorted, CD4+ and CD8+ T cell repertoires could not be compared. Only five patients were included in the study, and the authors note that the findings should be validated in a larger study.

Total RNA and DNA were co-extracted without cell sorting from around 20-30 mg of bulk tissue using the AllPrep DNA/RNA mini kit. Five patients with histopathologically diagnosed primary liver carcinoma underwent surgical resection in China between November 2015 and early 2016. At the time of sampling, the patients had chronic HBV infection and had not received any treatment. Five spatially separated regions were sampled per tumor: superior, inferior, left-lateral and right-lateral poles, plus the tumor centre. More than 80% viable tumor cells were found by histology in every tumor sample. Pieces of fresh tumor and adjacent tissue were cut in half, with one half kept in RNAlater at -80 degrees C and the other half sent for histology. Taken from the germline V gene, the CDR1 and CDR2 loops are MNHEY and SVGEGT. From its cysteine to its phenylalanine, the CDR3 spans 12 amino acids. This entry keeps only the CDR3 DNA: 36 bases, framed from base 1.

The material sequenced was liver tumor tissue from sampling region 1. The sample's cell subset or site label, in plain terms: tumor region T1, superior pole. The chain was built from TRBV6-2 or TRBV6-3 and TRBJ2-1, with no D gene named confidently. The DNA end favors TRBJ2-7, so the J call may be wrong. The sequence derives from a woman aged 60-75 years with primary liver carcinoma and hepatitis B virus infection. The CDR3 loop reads CASTSGYNEQYF. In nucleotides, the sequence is TGTGCCAGCACATCCGGGTACAATGAGCAGTACTTC.